This TCR beta chain stems from a study of blood T cell repertoires in COVID-19. The data were produced by immunoSEQ multiplex PCR, yet TCRdb's version contains in-frame clones alone and is incomplete. The sample has about 320,000 clones; roughly 90% are singletons. The CDR3 loop spans 12 amino acids. V was shortened by 2 bases and J by 11 bases, with 12 bases between the two germline ends. Germline CDR1 reads MNHNY; CDR2 reads SVGAGI (reference sequence). This TCR came from a man aged 55 to 69 who had recovered from COVID-19. Source material: PBMCs or T cells enriched from blood (not recorded which). V and J are TRBV6-6 and TRBJ1-1, with D uncertain. CDR3 DNA sequence: TGTGCCAGCAGTTACGTGGCAACGGGGGCTTTCTTT. Translation gives CASSYVATGAFF.